This T cell receptor (beta chain) was sequenced during a study of T cells after yellow fever vaccination. Study at large: SMART-Seq v4 Ultra Low Input served to prepare low-cell-number fractions.

This clonotype appeared many times. TCRdb reprocessed the 5' RACE reads via MiXCR and lists one record per CDR3 protein. The repertoire holds 230,000 or so distinct CDR3 sequences, with more than 3.5% as singletons. The CDR3 sequence is 12 residues long. The germline V gene has CDR1 DFQATT and CDR2 SNEGSKA (reference sequence). V was trimmed by 5 bases and J by 3 bases, leaving 10 bases between them. The source material was PBMCs, sampled 15 days after the yellow fever booster vaccination. The clonotype originates from a man younger than 30 who received the YFV17D yellow fever vaccine. This chain joins TRBV20-1 and TRBJ1-1; D remains ambiguous. The CDR3 is CSAASFDTEAFF. For the CDR3, the DNA is TGCAGTGCTGCCTCTTTTGACACTGAAGCTTTCTTT.